This is a list of T cell receptor beta chains from one sample in a study of beta chain features in type 1 diabetes. Clones were read by immunoSEQ multiplex PCR, and TCRdb kept only the in-frame ones, dropping some. The table records some 290,000 clones, 14% of them present only once. Sequencing input: naive CD4+ T cells from blood. The receptors shown here come from a man aged 25 to 40 with type 1 diabetes. Both conserved end residues are part of each CDR3. A D gene is named only where the DNA matches it firmly. Clone size, where shown, is once, few, many, or a class for clones that have expanded.

v_call	d_call	j_call	clone_size	cdr3_nt	cdr3_aa
TRBV9	.	TRBJ2-6	.	TGTGCCAGCAGCGTGGCTAGCCGCGCTGGGGCCAACGTCCTGACTTTC	CASSVASRAGANVLTF
TRBV27	TRBD1	TRBJ1-5	few	TGTGCCAGCAGTTTATCTTGGCAGGGGGACCAGCCCCAGCATTTT	CASSLSWQGDQPQHF
TRBV28	.	TRBJ2-1	.	TGTGCCAGCTTCACCGTCAGGGATTTTGAGCAGTTCTTC	CASFTVRDFEQFF
TRBV29-1	.	TRBJ2-1	.	TGCAGCGTTGTAAGGGGGGGGTCCTACAATGAGCAGTTCTTC	CSVVRGGSYNEQFF
TRBV29-1	.	TRBJ2-5	.	TGCAGCGTTGTAGTTCAGAGGGAGACCCAGTACTTC	CSVVVQRETQYF
TRBV29-1	TRBD1	TRBJ2-7	.	TGCAGCGTACTACCCGACAGGGGAAGGCTCCACTTC	CSVLPDRGRLHF
TRBV5-1	TRBD2	TRBJ2-7	.	TGCGCCAGCAGCCGGGGAGGGTCAGCCGCCTACGAGCAGTACTTC	CASSRGGSAAYEQYF
TRBV7-3	TRBD2	TRBJ2-3	few	TGTGCCAGCAGCTCGACTAGCGGGGCAGATACGCAGTATTTT	CASSSTSGADTQYF
TRBV5-1	TRBD2	TRBJ2-7	.	TGCGCCAGCAGCTTGGGTGCGACTAGCGGCTACGAGCAGTACTTC	CASSLGATSGYEQYF
TRBV18	.	TRBJ2-2	few	TGTGCCAGCTCACGAACAGGGAACACCGGGGAGCTGTTTTTT	CASSRTGNTGELFF
TRBV28	.	TRBJ2-5	.	TGTGCCAGCAGTTTACAACGGGAGACCCAGTACTTC	CASSLQRETQYF
TRBV5-1	.	TRBJ2-5	.	TGCGCCAGCAGCTTGGAGACAGCTCAAGAGACCCAGTACTTC	CASSLETAQETQYF
TRBV20-1	TRBD1	TRBJ1-2	.	TGCAGTGCTAAGACAGGGTCTGGCTACACCTTC	CSAKTGSGYTF
TRBV19	TRBD2	TRBJ2-1	.	TGTGCCAGTAGTAGAAGATCGGGACTAGGGAGTGAGCAGTTCTTC	CASSRRSGLGSEQFF
TRBV11-2	TRBD2	TRBJ2-1	.	TGTGCCAGCAGCCCCGGACTAGCGGGACGCGCCAATGAGCAGTTCTTC	CASSPGLAGRANEQFF
TRBV5-1	.	TRBJ2-7	few	TGCGCCAGCAGCCCACAGGGTGTGCGGCAGTACTTC	CASSPQGVRQYF
TRBV7-2	.	TRBJ2-3	few	TGTGCCAGCAGCTTGGGGGGTACGGATACGCAGTATTTT	CASSLGGTDTQYF
TRBV18	TRBD2	TRBJ2-7	few	TGTGCCAGCTCACCACGACTAGCGGCATTCTACGAGCAGTACTTC	CASSPRLAAFYEQYF
TRBV5-4	.	TRBJ2-3	.	TGTGCCAGCAGCTTGAGCAGGGCTCGGAGCACAGATACGCAGTATTTT	CASSLSRARSTDTQYF
TRBV30	.	TRBJ2-7	.	TGTGCCTGGAGAGGAGGCGGGTACGAGCAGTACTTC	CAWRGGGYEQYF
TRBV7-9	TRBD1	TRBJ2-5	.	TGTGCCAGCAGCTCCCGACAGGGGACCGAGACCCAGTACTTC	CASSSRQGTETQYF
TRBV7-7	TRBD1	TRBJ2-1	.	TGTGCCAGCAGCTTAGGGACAGGGGTCTACAATGAGCAGTTCTTC	CASSLGTGVYNEQFF
TRBV9	TRBD2	TRBJ2-5	few	TGTGCCAGCAGCGTAGGGACTAGCGGGAGGGCTCAAGAGACCCAGTACTTC	CASSVGTSGRAQETQYF
TRBV6-6	.	TRBJ1-5	.	TGTGCCAGCAATTGGGCAGTCTACAATCAGCCCCAGCATTTT	CASNWAVYNQPQHF
TRBV27	.	TRBJ1-1	.	TGTGCCAGCAGTTCCCCGGGGAGGATGAACACTGAAGCTTTCTTT	CASSSPGRMNTEAFF
TRBV7-9	TRBD2	TRBJ2-3	few	TGTGCCAGCAGCCTGACTAGCGGGACAGATACGCAGTATTTT	CASSLTSGTDTQYF
TRBV5-4	.	TRBJ1-2	.	TGTGCCAGCAGCCGAACAGGACAGAGCTATGGCTACACCTTC	CASSRTGQSYGYTF
TRBV15	TRBD2	TRBJ2-2	.	TGTGCCACCTTGCGCGGGGGCACCGGGGAGCTGTTTTTT	CATLRGGTGELFF
TRBV9	TRBD2	TRBJ2-2	.	TGTGCCAGCAGCTGGGCCGGGACTAGCTTATCCCGGGAGCTGTTTTTT	CASSWAGTSLSRELFF
TRBV28	TRBD1	TRBJ2-1	few	TGTGCCAGCAGTCTCCCCCAGGGGGCTAAGAATGAGCAGTTCTTC	CASSLPQGAKNEQFF
TRBV19	.	TRBJ1-2	.	TGTGCCAGCCAAGGAGACTCTAACTATGGCTACACCTTC	CASQGDSNYGYTF
TRBV11-2	TRBD1	TRBJ2-7	few	TGTGCCAGCAGACCCACCTCCGGGACAGTCGTTTCCTACGAGCAGTACTTC	CASRPTSGTVVSYEQYF
TRBV19	TRBD1	TRBJ2-1	.	TGTGCCAGTAGTGTCCGGGACAGGGACTACAATGAGCAGTTCTTC	CASSVRDRDYNEQFF
TRBV5-4	TRBD2	TRBJ2-7	.	TGTGCCAGCAGCCCGAGCGGGAGCCAAACCTACGAGCAGTACTTC	CASSPSGSQTYEQYF
TRBV5-1	.	TRBJ1-5	few	TGCGCCAGCAGCTTGACAGCGGCTGATCAGCCCCAGCATTTT	CASSLTAADQPQHF
TRBV5-4	TRBD2	TRBJ2-7	few	TGTGCCAGCAGAATGGGCGGGAGTGCAAGCGAGCAGTACTTC	CASRMGGSASEQYF
TRBV11-2	TRBD1	TRBJ2-5	few	TGTGCCAGCAGCCCCGGGACAGGGGAAGAGACCCAGTACTTC	CASSPGTGEETQYF
TRBV11-3	.	TRBJ2-7	.	TGTGCCAGCAGCCGACGAACCGGAGATAAGGAGCAGTACTTC	CASSRRTGDKEQYF
TRBV15	.	TRBJ2-5	.	TGTGCCACCAGCAGAGATCGGGGTTCCGAGGAGACCCAGTACTTC	CATSRDRGSEETQYF
TRBV5-1	.	TRBJ2-1	.	TGCGCCAGCAGCTTCGACAGATACAATGAGCAGTTCTTC	CASSFDRYNEQFF
TRBV7-2	TRBD2	TRBJ2-1	few	TGTGCCAGCAGCTCGAGCGGGAGAGGGTACAATGAGCAGTTCTTC	CASSSSGRGYNEQFF
TRBV28	TRBD2	TRBJ2-3	.	TGTGCCAGCCTAGCGGGGGGGGGAGATACGCAGTATTTT	CASLAGGGDTQYF
TRBV7-9	.	TRBJ1-2	.	TGTGCCGGCCAGGGTAGAGCGAACTATGGCTACACCTTC	CAGQGRANYGYTF
TRBV5-1	TRBD2	TRBJ2-1	few	TGCGCCAGCAGCTTGGTGACTAGCGGAAACAATGAGCAGTTCTTC	CASSLVTSGNNEQFF
TRBV2	.	TRBJ2-7	few	TGTGCCAGCATCCTCGACAGTACCTCCTACGAGCAGTACTTC	CASILDSTSYEQYF
TRBV28	TRBD2	TRBJ2-1	.	TGTGCCAGCGGTTCTAGCGGGAGTCTGGATGAGCAGTTCTTC	CASGSSGSLDEQFF
TRBV18	TRBD1	TRBJ2-2	few	TGTGCCAGCTCGTCCGGGACAGACACCGGGGAGCTGTTTTTT	CASSSGTDTGELFF
TRBV4-2	TRBD2	TRBJ2-3	few	TGTGCCAGCAGCCAACCAGCAGGGACTAGCGGAGGGGATACGCAGTATTTT	CASSQPAGTSGGDTQYF
TRBV23-1	TRBD1	TRBJ2-4	.	TGCGCCGGGGGGGGACAGGGGCACACGGGATTGGCCAAAAACATTCAGTACTTC	CAGGGQGHTGLAKNIQYF
TRBV27	TRBD2	TRBJ2-1	.	TGTGCCAGCAGTTCCATGGGACTAGTCGTGCGTGGTGAGCAGTTCTTC	CASSSMGLVVRGEQFF
TRBV18	.	TRBJ2-2	few	TGTGCCAGCTCACAAAGACTAGTCCCCGGGGAGCTGTTTTTT	CASSQRLVPGELFF
TRBV28	.	TRBJ2-5	few	TGTGCCAGCACAAGGGGCGGACAAGAGACCCAGTACTTC	CASTRGGQETQYF
TRBV7-2	TRBD2	TRBJ2-5	.	TGTGCCAGCAGCTTAGAAGGGACTAGCCTGAAGACCCAGTACTTC	CASSLEGTSLKTQYF
TRBV6-6	TRBD1	TRBJ2-5	few	TGTGCCAGCAGTCAACAGGGGACGGAGACCCAGTACTTC	CASSQQGTETQYF
TRBV7-2	TRBD1	TRBJ2-2	.	TGTGCCAGCAGCTTGACAGGGACCACCGGGGAGCTGTTTTTT	CASSLTGTTGELFF